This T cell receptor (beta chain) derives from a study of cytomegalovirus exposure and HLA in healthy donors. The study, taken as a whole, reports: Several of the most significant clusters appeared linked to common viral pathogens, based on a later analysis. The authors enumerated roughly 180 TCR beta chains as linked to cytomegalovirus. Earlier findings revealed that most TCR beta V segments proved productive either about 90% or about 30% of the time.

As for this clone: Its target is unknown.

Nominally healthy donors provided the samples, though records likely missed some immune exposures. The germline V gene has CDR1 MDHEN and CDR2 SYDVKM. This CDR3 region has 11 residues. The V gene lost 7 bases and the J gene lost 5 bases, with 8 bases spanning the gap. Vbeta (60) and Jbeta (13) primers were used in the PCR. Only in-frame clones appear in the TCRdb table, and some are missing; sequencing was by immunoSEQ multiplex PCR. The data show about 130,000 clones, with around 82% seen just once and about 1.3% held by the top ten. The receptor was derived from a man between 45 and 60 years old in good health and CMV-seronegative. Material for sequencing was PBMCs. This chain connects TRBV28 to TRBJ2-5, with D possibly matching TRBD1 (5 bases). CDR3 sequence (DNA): TGTGCCAGCAACAGGTTGGAGACCCAGTACTTC. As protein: CASNRLETQYF. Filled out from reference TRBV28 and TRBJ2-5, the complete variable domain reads DVKVTQSSRYLVKRTGEKVFLECVQDMDHENMFWYRQDPGLGLRLIYFSYDVKMKEKGDIPEGYSVSREKKERFSLILESASTNQTSMYLCASNRLETQYFGPGTRLLVL.